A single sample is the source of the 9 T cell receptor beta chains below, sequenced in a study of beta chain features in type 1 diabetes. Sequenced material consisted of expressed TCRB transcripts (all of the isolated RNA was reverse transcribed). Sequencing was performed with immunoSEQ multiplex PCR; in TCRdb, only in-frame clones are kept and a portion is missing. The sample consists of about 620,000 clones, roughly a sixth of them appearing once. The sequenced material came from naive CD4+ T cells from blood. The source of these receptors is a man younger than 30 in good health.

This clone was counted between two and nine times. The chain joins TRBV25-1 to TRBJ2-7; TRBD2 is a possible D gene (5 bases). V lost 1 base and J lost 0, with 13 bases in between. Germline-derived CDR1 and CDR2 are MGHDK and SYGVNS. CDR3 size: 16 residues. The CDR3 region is CASSEFEWRSSYEQYF. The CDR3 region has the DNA TGTGCCAGCAGTGAATTTGAGTGGAGGAGCTCCTACGAGCAGTACTTC.

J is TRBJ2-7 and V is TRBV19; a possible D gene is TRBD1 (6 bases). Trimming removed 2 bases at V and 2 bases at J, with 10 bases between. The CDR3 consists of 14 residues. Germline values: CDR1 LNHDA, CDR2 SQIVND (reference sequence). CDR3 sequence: CASSITGIPYEQYF. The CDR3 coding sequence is TGTGCCAGTAGTATAACAGGGATACCCTACGAGCAGTACTTC.

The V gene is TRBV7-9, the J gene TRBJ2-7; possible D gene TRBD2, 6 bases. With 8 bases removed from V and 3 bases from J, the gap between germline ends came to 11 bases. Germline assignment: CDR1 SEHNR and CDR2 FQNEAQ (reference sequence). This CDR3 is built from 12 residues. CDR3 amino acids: CASVAGGYEQYF. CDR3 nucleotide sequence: TGTGCCAGCGTAGCCGGGGGCTACGAGCAGTACTTC.

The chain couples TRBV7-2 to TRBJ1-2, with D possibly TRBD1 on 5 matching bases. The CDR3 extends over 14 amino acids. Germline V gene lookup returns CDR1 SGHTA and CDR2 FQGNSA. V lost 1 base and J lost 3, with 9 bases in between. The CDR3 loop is CASSLDRSDYGYTF. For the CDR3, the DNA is TGTGCCAGCAGCTTAGACAGGAGTGACTATGGCTACACCTTC.

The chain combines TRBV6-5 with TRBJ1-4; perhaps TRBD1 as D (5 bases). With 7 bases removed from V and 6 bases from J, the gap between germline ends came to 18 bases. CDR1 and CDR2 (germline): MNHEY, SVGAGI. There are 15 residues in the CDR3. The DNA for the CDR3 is TGTGCCAGCATGGGGACCCTCGGGACCTATGAAAAACTGTTTTTT. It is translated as CASMGTLGTYEKLFF.

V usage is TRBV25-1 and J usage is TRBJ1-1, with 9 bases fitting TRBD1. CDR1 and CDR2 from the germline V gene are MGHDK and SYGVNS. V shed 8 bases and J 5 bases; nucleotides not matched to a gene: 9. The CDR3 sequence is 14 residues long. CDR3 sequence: CASGPDRGVTEAFF. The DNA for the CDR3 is TGTGCCAGCGGGCCCGACAGGGGGGTTACTGAAGCTTTCTTT.

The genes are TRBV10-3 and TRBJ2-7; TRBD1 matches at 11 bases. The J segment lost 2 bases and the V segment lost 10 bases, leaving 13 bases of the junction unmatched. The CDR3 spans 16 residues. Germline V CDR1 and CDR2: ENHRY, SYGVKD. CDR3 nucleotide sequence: TGTGCCAGCAGCGGGACAGGGGGAAAGATGGCCTACGAGCAGTACTTC. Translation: CASSGTGGKMAYEQYF.

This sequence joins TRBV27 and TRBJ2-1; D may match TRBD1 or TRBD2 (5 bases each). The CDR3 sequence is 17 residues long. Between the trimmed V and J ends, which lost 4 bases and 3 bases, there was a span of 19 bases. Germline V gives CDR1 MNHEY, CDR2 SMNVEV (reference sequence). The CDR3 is CASSSGAAAVIYNEQFF. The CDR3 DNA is TGTGCCAGCAGTTCCGGGGCCGCTGCCGTCATCTACAATGAGCAGTTCTTC.

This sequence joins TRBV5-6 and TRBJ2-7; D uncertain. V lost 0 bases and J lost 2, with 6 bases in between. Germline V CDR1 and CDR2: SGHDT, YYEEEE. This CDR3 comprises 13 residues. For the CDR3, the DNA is TGTGCCAGCAGCTTGGAAGCCCCCTACGAGCAGTACTTC. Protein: CASSLEAPYEQYF.